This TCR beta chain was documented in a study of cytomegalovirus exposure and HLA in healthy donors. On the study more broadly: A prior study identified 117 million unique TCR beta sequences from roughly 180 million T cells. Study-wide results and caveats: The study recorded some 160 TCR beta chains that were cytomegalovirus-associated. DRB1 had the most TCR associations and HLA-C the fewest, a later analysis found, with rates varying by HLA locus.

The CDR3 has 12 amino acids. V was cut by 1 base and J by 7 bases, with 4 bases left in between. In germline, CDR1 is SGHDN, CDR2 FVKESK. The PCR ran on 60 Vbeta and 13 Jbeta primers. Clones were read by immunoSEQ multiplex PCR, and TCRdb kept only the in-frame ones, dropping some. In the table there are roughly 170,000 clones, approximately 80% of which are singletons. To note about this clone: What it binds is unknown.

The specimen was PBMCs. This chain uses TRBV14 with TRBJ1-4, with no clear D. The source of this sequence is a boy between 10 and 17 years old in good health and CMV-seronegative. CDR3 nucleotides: TGTGCCAGCAGCCAAGTCGGTGAAAAACTGTTTTTT. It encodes CASSQVGEKLFF.